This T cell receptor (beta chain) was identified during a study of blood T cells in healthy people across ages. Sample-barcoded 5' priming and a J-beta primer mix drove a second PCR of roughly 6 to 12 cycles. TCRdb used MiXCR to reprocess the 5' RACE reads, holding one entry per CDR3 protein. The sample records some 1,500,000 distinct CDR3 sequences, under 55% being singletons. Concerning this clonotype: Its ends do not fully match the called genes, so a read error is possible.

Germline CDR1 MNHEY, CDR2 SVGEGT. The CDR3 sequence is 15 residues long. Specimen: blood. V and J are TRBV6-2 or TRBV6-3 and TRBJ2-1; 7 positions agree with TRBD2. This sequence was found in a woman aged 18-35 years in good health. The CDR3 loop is CTSSLGDYPYNEQFF. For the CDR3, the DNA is TGTACCAGCAGTTTGGGGGACTACCCCTACAATGAGCAGTTCTTC.